The clone carrying this TCR beta chain was counted once. With 3 bases removed from V and 4 bases from J, the gap between germline ends came to 10 bases. This CDR3 spans 14 amino acids. Germline values: CDR1 SGHAT, CDR2 FQNNGV. This record comes from a study of control samples from healthy donors and cancer patients. Data came from immunoSEQ multiplex PCR; TCRdb stores just in-frame clones and leaves some out. The sample has over 100,000 clones, approximately 90% seen once. The chain links TRBV11-2 to TRBJ1-3, with D possibly TRBD1 on 6 matching bases. This sequence originates from a human donor in good health. The donor label of this sample is uncertain. The sequenced sample consisted of blood. The CDR3 sequence: CASSLGAVGNTIYF. The CDR3 DNA reads TGTGCCAGCAGCTTGGGGGCGGTCGGAAACACCATATATTTT.